The following is a TCR beta chain sequence with its context. The sample comes from a study of blood T cell repertoires in COVID-19. Study information: PBMCs, B-cell-depleted T cells, or T cells were the source of the cDNA or gDNA that made up the material.

The CDR3 is 14 residues long. Germline assignment: CDR1 SQVTM and CDR2 ANQGSEA. Trimming pared 4 bases from V and 0 bases from J, leaving 10 bases between. Clones were read by immunoSEQ multiplex PCR, and TCRdb kept only the in-frame ones, dropping some. The top ten clones hold approximately 0.9% of a sample with around 470,000 clones, nearly 90% of them seen once. The TCR originated in a man aged 18 to 29 with COVID-19, enrolled during active disease. The source material was peripheral blood. The chain has TRBV29-1 and TRBJ2-1; tentatively, D is TRBD2 (5 bases). The CDR3 protein is CSVVAPGSYNEQFF. The CDR3 DNA is TGCAGCGTTGTAGCGCCAGGCTCCTACAATGAGCAGTTCTTC.